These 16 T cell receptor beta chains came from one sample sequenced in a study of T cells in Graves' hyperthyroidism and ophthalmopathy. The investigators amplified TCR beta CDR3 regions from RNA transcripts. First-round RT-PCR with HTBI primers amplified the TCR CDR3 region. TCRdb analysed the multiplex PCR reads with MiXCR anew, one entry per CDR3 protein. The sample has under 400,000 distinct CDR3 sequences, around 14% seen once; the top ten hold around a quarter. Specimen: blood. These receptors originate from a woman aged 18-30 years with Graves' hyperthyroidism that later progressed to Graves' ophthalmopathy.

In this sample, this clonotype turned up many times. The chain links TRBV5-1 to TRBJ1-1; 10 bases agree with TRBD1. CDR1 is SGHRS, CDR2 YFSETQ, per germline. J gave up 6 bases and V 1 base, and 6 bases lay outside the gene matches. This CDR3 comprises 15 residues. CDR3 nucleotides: TGCGCCAGCAGCTTGACTACCGGGACAGGGGCTGAAGCTTTCTTT. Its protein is CASSLTTGTGAEAFF.

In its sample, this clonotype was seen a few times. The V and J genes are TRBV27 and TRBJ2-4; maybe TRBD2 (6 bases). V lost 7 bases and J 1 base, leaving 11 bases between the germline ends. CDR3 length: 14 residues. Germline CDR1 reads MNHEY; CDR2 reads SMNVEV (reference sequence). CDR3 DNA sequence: TGTGCCAGCACCTCTAGCGAGGCCAAAAACATTCAGTACTTC. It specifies CASTSSEAKNIQYF.

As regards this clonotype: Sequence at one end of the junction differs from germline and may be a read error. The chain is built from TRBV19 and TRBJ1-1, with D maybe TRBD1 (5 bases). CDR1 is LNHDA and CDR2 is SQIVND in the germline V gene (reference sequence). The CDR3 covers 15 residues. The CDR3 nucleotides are TGTGCCGGTAGTATAGCGTTGCGGGGGAGCACTGAAGCTTTCTTT. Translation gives CAGSIALRGSTEAFF.

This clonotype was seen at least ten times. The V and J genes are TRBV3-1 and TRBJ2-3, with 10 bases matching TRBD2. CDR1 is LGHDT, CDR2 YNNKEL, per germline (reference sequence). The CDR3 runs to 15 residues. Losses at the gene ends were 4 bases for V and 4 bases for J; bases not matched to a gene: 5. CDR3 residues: CASSLLAGVPDTQYF. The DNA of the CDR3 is TGTGCCAGCAGCCTCCTAGCGGGAGTTCCAGATACGCAGTATTTT.

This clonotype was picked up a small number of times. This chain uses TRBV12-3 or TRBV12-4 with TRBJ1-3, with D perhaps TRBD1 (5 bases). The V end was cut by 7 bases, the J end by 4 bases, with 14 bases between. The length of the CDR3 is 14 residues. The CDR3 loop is CASMGGREGNTIYF. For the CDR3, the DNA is TGTGCCAGCATGGGGGGTCGAGAGGGAAACACCATATATTTT.

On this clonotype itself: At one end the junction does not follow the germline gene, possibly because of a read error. CDR3 DNA sequence: TGTGTCAGCAGTTTTAGGGGTCAAGAGACCCAGTACTTC. Its translation: CVSSFRGQETQYF. This rearrangement joins TRBV27 to TRBJ2-5, with D possibly being TRBD1 (5 bases). The germline gives CDR1 MNHEY, CDR2 SMNVEV (reference sequence). The CDR3 covers 13 residues.

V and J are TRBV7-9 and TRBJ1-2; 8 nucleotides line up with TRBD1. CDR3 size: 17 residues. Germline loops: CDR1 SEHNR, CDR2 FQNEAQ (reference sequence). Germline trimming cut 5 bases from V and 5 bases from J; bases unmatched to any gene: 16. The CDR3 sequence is CASSPWFETGAEYGYTF. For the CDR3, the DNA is TGTGCCAGCAGCCCGTGGTTCGAGACAGGGGCCGAATATGGCTACACCTTC.

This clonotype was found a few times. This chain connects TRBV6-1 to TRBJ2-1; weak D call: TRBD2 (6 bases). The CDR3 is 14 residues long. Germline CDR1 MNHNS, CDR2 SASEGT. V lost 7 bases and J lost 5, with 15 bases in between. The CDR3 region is CASTQGLTDNEQFF. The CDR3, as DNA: TGTGCCAGCACCCAGGGACTCACGGACAATGAGCAGTTCTTC.

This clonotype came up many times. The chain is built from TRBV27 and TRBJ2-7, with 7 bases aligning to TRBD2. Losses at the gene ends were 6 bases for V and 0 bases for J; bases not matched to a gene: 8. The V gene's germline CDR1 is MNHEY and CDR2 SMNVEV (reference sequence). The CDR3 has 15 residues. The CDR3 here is CASSLWGGSSYEQYF. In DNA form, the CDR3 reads TGTGCCAGCAGCCTTTGGGGGGGGAGCTCCTACGAGCAGTACTTC.

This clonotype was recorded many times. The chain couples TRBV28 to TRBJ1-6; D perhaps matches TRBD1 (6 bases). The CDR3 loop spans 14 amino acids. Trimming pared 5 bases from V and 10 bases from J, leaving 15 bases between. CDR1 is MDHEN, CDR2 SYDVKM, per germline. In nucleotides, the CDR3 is TGTGCCAGCAGTCTCAGGGGCGCGGGATCACCCCTCCACTTT. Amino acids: CASSLRGAGSPLHF.

CDR3 DNA sequence: TGTGCCTGGTATAAAGGGAGCACCGGGGAGCTGTTTTTT. This codes for CAWYKGSTGELFF. The chain employs TRBV30 and TRBJ2-2, with TRBD2 as a possible D gene (5 bases). CDR3 size: 13 residues. V was clipped by 5 bases and J by 4 bases, with 11 bases between them. Germline values: CDR1 GTSNPN, CDR2 SVGIG (reference sequence).

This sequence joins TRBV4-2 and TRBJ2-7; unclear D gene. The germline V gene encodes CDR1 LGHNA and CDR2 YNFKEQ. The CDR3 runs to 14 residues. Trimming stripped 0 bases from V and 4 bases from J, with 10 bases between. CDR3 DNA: TGTGCCAGCAGCCAAGAGCTAATACAGTACGAGCAGTACTTC. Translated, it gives CASSQELIQYEQYF.

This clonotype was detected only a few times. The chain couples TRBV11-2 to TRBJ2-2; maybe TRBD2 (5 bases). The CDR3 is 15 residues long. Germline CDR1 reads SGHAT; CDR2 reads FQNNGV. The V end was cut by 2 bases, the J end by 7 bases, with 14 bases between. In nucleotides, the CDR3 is TGTGCCAGCAGCTTACTCAATAGCGATGTCGGGGAGCTGTTTTTT. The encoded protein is CASSLLNSDVGELFF.

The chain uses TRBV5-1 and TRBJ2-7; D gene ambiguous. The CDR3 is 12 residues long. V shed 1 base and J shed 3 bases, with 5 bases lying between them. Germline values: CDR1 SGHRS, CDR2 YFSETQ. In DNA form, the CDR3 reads TGCGCCAGCAGCTTGCCCGGCTACGAGCAGTACTTC. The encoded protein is CASSLPGYEQYF. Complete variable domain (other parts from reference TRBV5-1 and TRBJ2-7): KAGVTQTPRYLIKTRGQQVTLSCSPISGHRSVSWYQQTPGQGLQFLFEYFSETQRNKGNFPGRFSGRQFSNSRSEMNVSTLELGDSALYLCASSLPGYEQYFGPGTRLTVT.

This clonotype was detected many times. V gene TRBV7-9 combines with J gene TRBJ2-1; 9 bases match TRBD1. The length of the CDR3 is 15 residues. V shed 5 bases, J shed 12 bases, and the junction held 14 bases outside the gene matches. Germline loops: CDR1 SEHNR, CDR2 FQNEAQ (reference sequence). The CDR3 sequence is CASSQSGQGIFLQFF. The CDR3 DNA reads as TGTGCCAGCAGCCAATCCGGACAGGGGATCTTCCTGCAGTTCTTC.

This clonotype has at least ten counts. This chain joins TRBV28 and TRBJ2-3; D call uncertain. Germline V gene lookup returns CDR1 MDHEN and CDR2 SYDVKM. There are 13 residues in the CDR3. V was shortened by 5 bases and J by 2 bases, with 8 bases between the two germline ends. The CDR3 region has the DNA TGTGCCAGCAGTAGCGACATCACAGATACGCAGTATTTT. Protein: CASSSDITDTQYF.